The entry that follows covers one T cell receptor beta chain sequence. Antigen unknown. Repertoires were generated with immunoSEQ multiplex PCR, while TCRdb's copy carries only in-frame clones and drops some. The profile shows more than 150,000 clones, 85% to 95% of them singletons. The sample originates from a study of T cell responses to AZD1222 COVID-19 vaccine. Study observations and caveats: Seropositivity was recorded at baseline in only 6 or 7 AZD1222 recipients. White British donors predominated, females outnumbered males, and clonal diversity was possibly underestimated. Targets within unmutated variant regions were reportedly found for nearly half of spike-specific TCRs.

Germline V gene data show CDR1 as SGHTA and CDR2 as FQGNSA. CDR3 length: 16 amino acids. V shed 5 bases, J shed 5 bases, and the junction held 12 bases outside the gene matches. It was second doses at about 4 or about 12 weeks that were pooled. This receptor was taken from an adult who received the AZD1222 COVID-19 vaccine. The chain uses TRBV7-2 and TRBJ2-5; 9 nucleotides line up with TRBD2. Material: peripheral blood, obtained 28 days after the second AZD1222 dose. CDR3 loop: CASSPLGAGGIETQYF. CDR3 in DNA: TGTGCCAGCAGCCCCCTGGGAGCGGGGGGTATCGAGACCCAGTACTTC.